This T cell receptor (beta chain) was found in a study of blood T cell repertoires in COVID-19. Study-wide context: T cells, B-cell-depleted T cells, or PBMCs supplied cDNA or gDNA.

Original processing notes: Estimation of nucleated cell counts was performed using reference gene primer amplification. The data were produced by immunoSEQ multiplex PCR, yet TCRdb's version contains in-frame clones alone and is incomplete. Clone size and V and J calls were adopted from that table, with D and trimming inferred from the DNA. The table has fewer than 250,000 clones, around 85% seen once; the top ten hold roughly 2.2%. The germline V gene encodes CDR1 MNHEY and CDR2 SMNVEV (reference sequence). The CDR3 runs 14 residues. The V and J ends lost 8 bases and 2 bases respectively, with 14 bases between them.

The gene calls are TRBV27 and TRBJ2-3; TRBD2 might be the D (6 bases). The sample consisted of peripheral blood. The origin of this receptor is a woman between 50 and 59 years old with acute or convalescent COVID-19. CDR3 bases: TGTGCCAGCTGGAGGGTAGTCCCCACAGATACGCAGTATTTT. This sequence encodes CASWRVVPTDTQYF.